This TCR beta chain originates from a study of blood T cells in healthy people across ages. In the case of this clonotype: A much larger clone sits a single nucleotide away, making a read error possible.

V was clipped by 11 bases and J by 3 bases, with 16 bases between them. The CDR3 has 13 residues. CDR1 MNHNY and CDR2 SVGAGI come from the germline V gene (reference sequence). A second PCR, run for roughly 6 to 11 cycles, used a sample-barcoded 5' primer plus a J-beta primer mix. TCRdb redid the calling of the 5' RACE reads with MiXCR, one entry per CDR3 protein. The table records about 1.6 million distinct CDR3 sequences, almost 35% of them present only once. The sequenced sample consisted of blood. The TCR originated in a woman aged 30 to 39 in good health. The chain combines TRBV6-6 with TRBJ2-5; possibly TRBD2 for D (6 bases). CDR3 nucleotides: TGTGCCGGCACCTCGGGGGTAGAAGAGACCCAGTACTTC. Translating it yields CAGTSGVEETQYF.